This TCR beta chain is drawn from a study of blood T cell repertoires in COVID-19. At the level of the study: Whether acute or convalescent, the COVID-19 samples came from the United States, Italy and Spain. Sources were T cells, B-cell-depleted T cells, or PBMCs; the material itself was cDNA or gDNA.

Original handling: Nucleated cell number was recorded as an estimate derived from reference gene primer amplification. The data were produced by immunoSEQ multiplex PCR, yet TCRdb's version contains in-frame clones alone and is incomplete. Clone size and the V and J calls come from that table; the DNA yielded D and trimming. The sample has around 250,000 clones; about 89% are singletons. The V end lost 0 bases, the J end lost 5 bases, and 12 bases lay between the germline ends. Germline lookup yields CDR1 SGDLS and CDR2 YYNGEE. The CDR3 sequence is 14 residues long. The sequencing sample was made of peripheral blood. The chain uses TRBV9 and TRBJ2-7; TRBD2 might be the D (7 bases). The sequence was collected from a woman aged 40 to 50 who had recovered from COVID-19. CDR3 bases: TGTGCCAGCAGCGTAGGGCTAGGGGGGGACGAGCAGTACTTC. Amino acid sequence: CASSVGLGGDEQYF.